Shown below are 30 T cell receptor beta chains from a single sample sequenced in a study of shared clonotypes between healthy human individuals. The data were produced by immunoSEQ multiplex PCR, yet TCRdb's version contains in-frame clones alone and is incomplete. The sample includes over 700,000 clones, over 55% of them seen just once. Sequenced material: memory CD4+ T cells sorted from blood. Regarding subset: CD45RA-negative fraction. These receptors came from a woman in her 30s in good health.

The gene calls are TRBV4-1 and TRBJ1-2; a possible D gene is TRBD1 (6 bases). The CDR3 covers 18 residues. The germline V gene encodes CDR1 MGHRA and CDR2 YSYEKL. Trimming left V 3 bases short and J 2 bases short, with 22 bases between. CDR3 protein: CASSHLRLGAGTNYGYTF. The DNA of the CDR3 is TGCGCCAGCAGCCACCTTCGTCTAGGGGCAGGGACAAACTATGGCTACACCTTC.

The chain couples TRBV7-9 to TRBJ2-4; the D call may be TRBD1 or TRBD2 (5 bases each). In germline, CDR1 is SEHNR, CDR2 FQNEAQ (reference sequence). V was shortened by 5 bases and J by 2 bases, with 19 bases between the two germline ends. This CDR3 comprises 17 residues. The CDR3 nucleotides read TGTGCCAGCAGCCCCGGGAAGGGGAATTGGCCCAAAAACATTCAGTACTTC. It specifies CASSPGKGNWPKNIQYF.

The sample holds a few counts of this clone. This chain links TRBV19 with TRBJ1-5, with 8 positions matching TRBD1. This CDR3 region has 17 residues. Germline CDR1 and CDR2: LNHDA and SQIVND (reference sequence). Trimming took 7 bases from V and 2 from J; bases not matched to a gene: 13. CDR3 nucleotides: TGTGCCAGTATCACCAGGACAGGGAACGTTTGCAATCAGCCCCAGCATTTT. It yields the protein CASITRTGNVCNQPQHF.

This clone was seen more than once but under ten times. Distinct nucleotide sequences in the sample also encode this CDR3. This chain links TRBV5-1 with TRBJ2-1; 8 bases map to TRBD2. After removal of 4 bases from V and 4 bases from J, the junction contained 7 bases not matched to a gene. Germline values: CDR1 SGHRS, CDR2 YFSETQ. The CDR3 loop spans 15 amino acids. CDR3 in amino acids: CASSLDSGGYNEQFF. CDR3 coding DNA: TGCGCCAGCAGCCTCGACAGCGGGGGATACAATGAGCAGTTCTTC.

The chain carries TRBV19 and TRBJ1-2; D uncertain. The CDR3 is 13 residues long. CDR1 and CDR2 from the germline V gene are LNHDA and SQIVND (reference sequence). Trimming shortened V by 7 bases and J by 8 bases, and 17 bases separated the two germline ends. The CDR3 reads CASTLRTGRGYTF. The CDR3 coding sequence is TGTGCCAGTACCCTCCGGACCGGGCGGGGCTACACCTTC.

The V gene is TRBV5-4, the J gene TRBJ2-7, with 9 bases identical to TRBD2. CDR3 length equals 14 residues. V lost 4 bases and J lost 4; bases outside the gene matches: 6. The germline V gene has CDR1 SGHNT and CDR2 YYREEE (reference sequence). The CDR3 loop is CASSPMTSGYEQYF. The CDR3 coding sequence is TGTGCCAGCAGCCCCATGACTAGCGGTTACGAGCAGTACTTC.

The chain carries TRBV7-3 and TRBJ2-2, with TRBD1 identical over 8 bases. The V segment lost 5 bases and the J segment 4 bases; nucleotides outside the gene matches: 6. This CDR3 is built from 15 residues. Germline values: CDR1 SGHTA, CDR2 FQGTGA. DNA of the CDR3: TGTGCCAGCAGCCCCGGACAGGGAAGCACCGGGGAGCTGTTTTTT. Its protein product is CASSPGQGSTGELFF.

This clone was counted once. The chain is built from TRBV6-5 and TRBJ1-2; D unclear. Germline V gene lookup returns CDR1 MNHEY and CDR2 SVGAGI. The CDR3 has 14 amino acids. Trimming shortened V by 0 bases and J by 4 bases, and 9 bases separated the two germline ends. CDR3 residues: CASSYSTDSYGYTF. For the CDR3, the DNA is TGTGCCAGCAGTTACTCGACGGACTCCTATGGCTACACCTTC.

Concerning this clone itself: The identical CDR3 is also encoded by other nucleotide sequences in the sample. The chain has TRBV5-5 and TRBJ1-2; no clear D. Germline V CDR1 and CDR2: SGHKS, YYEKEE (reference sequence). The ends were cut back, 2 bases at V and 4 bases at J, with 9 bases in the middle. The CDR3 runs 13 residues. The CDR3 DNA sequence: TGTGCCAGCAGCTTTGGCGACGGCTATGGCTACACCTTC. Amino acids: CASSFGDGYGYTF.

The rearrangement uses TRBV28 and TRBJ2-5; D not certain. Trimming stripped 1 base from V and 5 bases from J, with 11 bases between. The CDR3 is made up of 14 amino acids. Germline CDR1 MDHEN, CDR2 SYDVKM. For the CDR3, the DNA is TGTGCCAGCAGTTTATTAGGATCCGGCGAGACCCAGTACTTC. Protein: CASSLLGSGETQYF.

The sample holds a few counts of this clone. V gene TRBV29-1 combines with J gene TRBJ1-1, with D perhaps TRBD1 (5 bases). The germline V gene has CDR1 SQVTM and CDR2 ANQGSEA. The CDR3 sequence is 13 residues long. V was cut by 8 bases and J by 8 bases, with 21 bases left in between. CDR3 in amino acids: CSSIHQGTAEAFF. In DNA, the CDR3 is TGCAGCTCAATCCATCAAGGGACGGCGGAAGCTTTCTTT.

This clone has ten or more counts. Distinct nucleotide sequences in the sample also encode this CDR3. The chain combines TRBV5-1 with TRBJ1-1; 8 bases are shared with TRBD1. The CDR3 length is 12 residues. The junction had 4 bases not matched to a gene; V was cut back by 4 bases and J by 8 bases. Germline assignment: CDR1 SGHRS and CDR2 YFSETQ. The chain's CDR3 is CASSIGQGEAFF. CDR3 coding DNA: TGCGCCAGCAGCATAGGACAGGGCGAAGCTTTCTTT. Looking up the rest from reference TRBV5-1 and TRBJ1-1 gives the full variable domain: KAGVTQTPRYLIKTRGQQVTLSCSPISGHRSVSWYQQTPGQGLQFLFEYFSETQRNKGNFPGRFSGRQFSNSRSEMNVSTLELGDSALYLCASSIGQGEAFFGQGTRLTVV.

The chain links TRBV11-3 to TRBJ2-1; TRBD2 might be the D (5 bases). CDR1 and CDR2 (germline): SGHNT, YENEEA. The ends were cut back, 5 bases at V and 3 bases at J, with 8 bases in the middle. The CDR3 is made up of 13 amino acids. The CDR3 sequence: CASSTRDYNEQFF. The CDR3 DNA sequence: TGTGCCAGCAGCACCCGGGACTACAATGAGCAGTTCTTC.

This clone turned up a few times. The chain combines TRBV25-1 with TRBJ1-4, with no clear D. V gave up 4 bases and J gave up 7 bases, with 7 bases separating them. Looked up from germline, CDR1 is MGHDK and CDR2 is SYGVNS. The CDR3 loop spans 12 amino acids. The CDR3 sequence is CASSASAEKLFF. CDR3 coding DNA: TGTGCCAGCAGTGCTTCCGCTGAAAAACTGTTTTTT.

The chain couples TRBV30 to TRBJ2-1, with TRBD1 as a possible D gene (6 bases). V dropped 2 bases and J dropped 5 bases, with 16 bases sitting between them. Germline lookup yields CDR1 GTSNPN and CDR2 SVGIG (reference sequence). The CDR3 is made up of 15 amino acids. CDR3 coding DNA: TGTGCCTGGAGTCCCGGAACAGGGCGCAACAATGAGCAGTTCTTC. Its protein is CAWSPGTGRNNEQFF.

The chain has TRBV5-1 and TRBJ1-1; D is perhaps TRBD1 (6 bases). V shed 4 bases and J shed 8 bases, with 15 bases lying between them. From germline, CDR1 is SGHRS and CDR2 YFSETQ. This CDR3 contains 13 residues. The CDR3 region has the DNA TGCGCCAGCAGCATACAGGGTGGTGGGGAAGCTTTCTTT. Protein: CASSIQGGGEAFF.

V usage is TRBV7-8 and J usage is TRBJ1-5, with a weak D call TRBD1 (6 bases). CDR3 length equals 15 residues. V was trimmed by 3 bases and J by 2 bases, leaving 11 bases between them. Germline-derived CDR1 and CDR2 are SGHVS and FQNEAQ. In nucleotides, the CDR3 is TGTGCCAGCAGCTTCGGGGGCCTTCGCAATCAGCCCCAGCATTTT. Translated: CASSFGGLRNQPQHF.

CDR3: CASSYRADSNQPQHF. As DNA, the CDR3 is TGTGCCAGTAGTTACAGGGCGGATAGCAATCAGCCCCAGCATTTT. The J gene is TRBJ1-5, the V gene TRBV19; maybe TRBD1 (6 bases). V gave up 5 bases and J gave up 0 bases, with 11 bases separating them. The CDR3 covers 15 residues. Germline-derived CDR1 and CDR2 are LNHDA and SQIVND (reference sequence).

The DNA for the CDR3 is TGTGCCAGCAGTTTAACGGGGCCTCGGAACACTGAAGCTTTCTTT. Protein sequence: CASSLTGPRNTEAFF. The chain is built from TRBV28 and TRBJ1-1; tentative D call: TRBD1 (5 bases). V was clipped by 2 bases and J by 1 base, with 11 bases between them. This CDR3 has 15 amino acids. Germline V CDR1 and CDR2: MDHEN, SYDVKM.

This sequence joins TRBV6-6 and TRBJ2-7; 8 bases line up with TRBD1. This CDR3 is 14 amino acids long. Germline CDR1 reads MNHNY; CDR2 reads SVGAGI (reference sequence). V was clipped by 7 bases and J by 9 bases; unmatched bases: 14. DNA for the CDR3: TGTGCCAGCAACCGGGGACAGGATGGCCTTGGGCAGTACTTC. Its protein product is CASNRGQDGLGQYF.

This chain links TRBV2 with TRBJ2-3; D is unresolved. The ends were cut back, 4 bases at V and 2 bases at J, with 13 bases in the middle. There are 15 residues in the CDR3. CDR1 is SNHLY and CDR2 is FYNNEI in the germline V gene. CDR3 sequence: CASSVAELITDTQYF. The CDR3 DNA reads as TGTGCCAGCAGTGTTGCGGAACTTATCACAGATACGCAGTATTTT. Drawing the rest from reference TRBV2 and TRBJ2-3, the complete variable domain is EPEVTQTPSHQVTQMGQEVILRCVPISNHLYFYWYRQILGQKVEFLVSFYNNEISEKSEIFDDQFSVERPDGSNFTLKIRSTKLEDSAMYFCASSVAELITDTQYFGPGTRLTVL.

The V call is TRBV2, the J call TRBJ2-5; D may be TRBD1 or TRBD2 (5 bases each). The CDR3 totals 14 residues. With 4 bases removed from V and 5 bases from J, the gap between germline ends came to 14 bases. Per germline, CDR1 SNHLY and CDR2 FYNNEI. CDR3 nucleotide sequence: TGTGCCAGCAGTGCCCGGGACGGCCGGGAGACCCAGTACTTC. It translates to CASSARDGRETQYF.

Worth noting for this clone: Distinct nucleotide sequences in the sample also encode this CDR3. This chain uses TRBV11-2 with TRBJ1-5, with unresolved D. The germline V and J ends were trimmed by 5 bases and 2 bases, with 7 bases remaining between them. The CDR3 contains 13 residues. CDR1 and CDR2 from the germline V gene are SGHAT and FQNNGV. CDR3 protein: CASSPDGNQPQHF. CDR3 sequence (DNA): TGTGCCAGCAGCCCCGATGGCAATCAGCCCCAGCATTTT.

CDR3 amino acids: CASSQANRGLGELFF. The CDR3 DNA reads TGTGCCAGCAGCCAAGCTAACAGGGGCCTCGGGGAGCTGTTTTTT. The chain employs TRBV14 and TRBJ2-2; 7 bases are a match to TRBD1. The CDR3 is made up of 15 amino acids. Trimming removed 1 base from V and 7 bases from J; junction bases left unmatched: 6. Germline V gene data show CDR1 as SGHDN and CDR2 as FVKESK.

This clone has just one count. The chain couples TRBV2 to TRBJ2-1, with TRBD2 matching 7 bases. V lost 7 bases and J lost 8; bases outside the gene matches: 11. CDR3 length: 14 amino acids. Germline V gene lookup returns CDR1 SNHLY and CDR2 FYNNEI. The CDR3 coding sequence is TGTGCCAGCAAGAGAGGACTAGGGAGGGATGAGCAGTTCTTC. It is translated as CASKRGLGRDEQFF.

The rearrangement uses TRBV10-3 and TRBJ2-1; D is unclear. Trimming removed 1 base at V and 5 bases at J, with 9 bases between. The length of the CDR3 is 14 residues. Germline CDR1 ENHRY, CDR2 SYGVKD. The CDR3 DNA reads as TGTGCCATCAGTGAGTTTGCTAGTCACAATGAGCAGTTCTTC. This encodes CAISEFASHNEQFF.

CDR3 amino acids: CSVGGPGRPQHF. The CDR3 DNA sequence: TGCAGCGTTGGAGGTCCCGGACGGCCCCAGCATTTT. This chain links TRBV29-1 with TRBJ1-5, with no clear D. Germline values: CDR1 SQVTM, CDR2 ANQGSEA. CDR3 length equals 12 residues. Trimming removed 4 bases from V and 9 bases from J, with 13 bases in between.

V and J are TRBV2 and TRBJ2-6; 11 bases fit TRBD2. V was clipped by 2 bases and J by 4 bases; unmatched bases: 10. The length of the CDR3 is 19 residues. Germline loops: CDR1 SNHLY, CDR2 FYNNEI. This CDR3 is CASSEQGIAGGFGANVLTF. For the CDR3, the DNA is TGTGCCAGCAGTGAACAGGGGATAGCGGGAGGGTTCGGGGCCAACGTCCTGACTTTC.

The chain carries TRBV5-1 and TRBJ2-2; D call uncertain. The CDR3 has 15 residues. Looked up from germline, CDR1 is SGHRS and CDR2 is YFSETQ. V lost 0 bases, J lost 2 bases, and 8 bases lay in between. CDR3 in DNA: TGCGCCAGCAGCTTGGCTGGCCCTAACACCGGGGAGCTGTTTTTT. Its protein product is CASSLAGPNTGELFF.

This chain uses TRBV6-1 with TRBJ2-5; a weak D match, TRBD1 (5 bases). CDR3 length: 15 residues. The germline V gene encodes CDR1 MNHNS and CDR2 SASEGT. The V and J ends lost 4 bases and 3 bases respectively, with 15 bases between them. The DNA for the CDR3 is TGTGCCAGCAGTGCATACCGACAGAACGAAGAGACCCAGTACTTC. It yields the protein CASSAYRQNEETQYF.